This T cell receptor beta chain was sequenced in a study of blood T cell repertoires in COVID-19. In the original analysis: Nucleated cell counts were estimated from reference gene primer amplification. Method: immunoSEQ multiplex PCR; TCRdb's copy keeps in-frame clones and lacks some. V and J calls and clone size are copied from that table; D and trimming were computed from the DNA. The repertoire holds tens of thousands of clones, roughly 79% seen once, with approximately 16% in the top ten. Trimming pared 2 bases from V and 5 bases from J, leaving 11 bases between. The germline V gene encodes CDR1 SGHKS and CDR2 YYEKEE (reference sequence). There are 14 residues in the CDR3.

The origin of this receptor is a human donor in a cohort sampled during active COVID-19. The chain carries TRBV5-5 and TRBJ1-3; perhaps TRBD1 as D (6 bases). The sequencing input was peripheral blood. CDR3 residues: CASSLQGVRNTIYF. As DNA, the CDR3 is TGTGCCAGCAGCTTACAGGGCGTGAGAAACACCATATATTTT.